This T cell receptor beta chain is drawn from a study of blood T cell repertoires in COVID-19. Study-wide context: Acute and convalescent COVID-19 specimens originated in the United States, Italy and Spain.

Study processing details: How many nucleated cells were present was estimated from reference gene primer amplification. Clones were sequenced by immunoSEQ multiplex PCR, and TCRdb holds only the in-frame ones, with some missing. D and trimming come from the DNA, and the V and J calls and clone size come from that table. This table has tens of thousands of clones, 80% to 90% appearing once. Sequencing was carried out using peripheral blood. This clonotype was sampled from a woman in her 70s in a cohort sampled during active COVID-19.

This chain's CDR3 is CASRPTSGTYNEQFF. In DNA, the CDR3 is TGTGCCAGCAGACCGACTAGCGGGACGTACAATGAGCAGTTCTTC. The rearrangement uses TRBV27 and TRBJ2-1; 11 nucleotides align to TRBD2. CDR1 is MNHEY and CDR2 is SMNVEV in the germline V gene (reference sequence). This CDR3 comprises 15 residues. V dropped 6 bases and J dropped 4; count of bases not matched to a gene: 5.